This entry concerns a single T cell receptor beta chain. Authors' analysis steps: Amplification of reference gene primers was used by the study to estimate nucleated cell counts. Assay: immunoSEQ multiplex PCR; the TCRdb copy retains only in-frame clones and omits some. V and J calls and clone size are copied from that table; D and trimming were computed from the DNA. The table shows 150,000 or so clones, with around 82% occurring only once. This specimen belongs to a study of blood T cell repertoires in COVID-19. The germline V gene encodes CDR1 SEHNR and CDR2 FQNEAQ (reference sequence). J gave up 8 bases and V 5 bases, and 7 bases lay outside the gene matches. The CDR3 is made up of 14 amino acids.

The clonotype originates from a human donor in a cohort sampled during active COVID-19. Source material: peripheral blood. The V call is TRBV7-9, the J call TRBJ1-4, with 8 bases fitting TRBD1. Here the CDR3 reads CASSPAGGMEKLFF. Written as DNA, the CDR3 is TGTGCCAGCAGCCCCGCAGGGGGCATGGAAAAACTGTTTTTT.